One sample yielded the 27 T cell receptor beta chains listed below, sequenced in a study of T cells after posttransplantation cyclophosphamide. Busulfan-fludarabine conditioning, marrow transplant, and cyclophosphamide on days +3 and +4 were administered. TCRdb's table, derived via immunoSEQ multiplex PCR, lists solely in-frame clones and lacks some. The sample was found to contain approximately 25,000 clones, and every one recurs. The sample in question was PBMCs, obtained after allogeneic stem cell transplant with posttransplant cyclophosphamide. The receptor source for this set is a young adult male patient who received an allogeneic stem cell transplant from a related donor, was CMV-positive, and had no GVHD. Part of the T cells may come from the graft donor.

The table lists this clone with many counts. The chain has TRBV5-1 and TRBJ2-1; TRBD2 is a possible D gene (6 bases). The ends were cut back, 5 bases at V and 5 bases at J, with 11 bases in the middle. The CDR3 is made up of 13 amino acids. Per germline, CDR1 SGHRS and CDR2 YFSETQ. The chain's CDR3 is CASSYTGDNEQFF. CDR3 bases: TGCGCCAGCAGTTATACGGGAGACAATGAGCAGTTCTTC.

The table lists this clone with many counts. As DNA, the CDR3 is TGTGCCAGCAGGGCCCAGGGGTCTGGAAACACCATATATTTT. Amino acids: CASRAQGSGNTIYF. The genes are TRBV28 and TRBJ1-3; D possibly corresponds to TRBD1 (6 bases). CDR1 and CDR2 (germline): MDHEN, SYDVKM. Trimming pared 6 bases from V and 1 base from J, leaving 10 bases between. This CDR3 region has 14 residues. The variable domain in full, completed from reference TRBV28 and TRBJ1-3, reads DVKVTQSSRYLVKRTGEKVFLECVQDMDHENMFWYRQDPGLGLRLIYFSYDVKMKEKGDIPEGYSVSREKKERFSLILESASTNQTSMYLCASRAQGSGNTIYFGEGSWLTVV.

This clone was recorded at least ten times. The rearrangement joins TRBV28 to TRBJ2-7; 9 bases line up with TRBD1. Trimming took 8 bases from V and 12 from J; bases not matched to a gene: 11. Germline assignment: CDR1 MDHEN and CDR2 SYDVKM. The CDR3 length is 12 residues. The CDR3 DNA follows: TGTGCCAGCGCCGACGTGGGGACAGGGCTGTACTTC. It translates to CASADVGTGLYF.

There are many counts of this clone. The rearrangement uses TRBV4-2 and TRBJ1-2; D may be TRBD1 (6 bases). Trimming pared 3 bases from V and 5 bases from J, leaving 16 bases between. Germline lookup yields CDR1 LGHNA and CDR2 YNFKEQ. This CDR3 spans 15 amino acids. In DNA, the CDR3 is TGTGCCAGCAGCCATACAGGGAAGGGTTTGTATGGCTACACCTTC. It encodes CASSHTGKGLYGYTF.

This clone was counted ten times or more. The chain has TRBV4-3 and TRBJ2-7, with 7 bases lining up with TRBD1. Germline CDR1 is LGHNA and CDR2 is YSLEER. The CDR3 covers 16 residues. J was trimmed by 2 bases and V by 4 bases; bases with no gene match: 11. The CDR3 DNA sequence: TGCGCCAGCAGCCTGTCGAGGGGGCCCACCCCCTACGAGCAGTACTTC. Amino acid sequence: CASSLSRGPTPYEQYF.

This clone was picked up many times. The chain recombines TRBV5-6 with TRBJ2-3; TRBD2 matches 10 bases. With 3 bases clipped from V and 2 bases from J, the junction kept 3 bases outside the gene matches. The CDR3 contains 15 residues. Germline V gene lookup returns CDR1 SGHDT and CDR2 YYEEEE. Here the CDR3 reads CASSSGLADTDTQYF. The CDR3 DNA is TGTGCCAGCAGCTCCGGACTAGCGGACACAGATACGCAGTATTTT.

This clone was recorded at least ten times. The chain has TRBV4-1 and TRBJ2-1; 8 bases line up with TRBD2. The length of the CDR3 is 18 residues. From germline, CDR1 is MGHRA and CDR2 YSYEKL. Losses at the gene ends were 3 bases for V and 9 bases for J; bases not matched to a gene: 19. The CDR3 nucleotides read TGCGCCAGCAGCCATCCCACGGGGGGACTTAGCGGGGCCAGTGAGCAGTTCTTC. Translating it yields CASSHPTGGLSGASEQFF.

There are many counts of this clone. CDR3 loop: CASSPEAGRTYQETQYF. For the CDR3, the DNA is TGTGCCAGCAGCCCGGAGGCCGGGAGGACCTACCAAGAGACCCAGTACTTC. This rearrangement joins TRBV7-7 to TRBJ2-5, with TRBD2 identical over 7 bases. Trimming took 5 bases from V and 0 from J; bases not matched to a gene: 12. This CDR3 has 17 amino acids. The germline V gene encodes CDR1 SSHAT and CDR2 FNYEAQ (reference sequence).

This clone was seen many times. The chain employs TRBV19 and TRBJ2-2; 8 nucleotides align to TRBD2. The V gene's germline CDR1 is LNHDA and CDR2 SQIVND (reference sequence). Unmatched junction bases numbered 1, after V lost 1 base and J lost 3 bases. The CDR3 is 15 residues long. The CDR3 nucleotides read TGTGCCAGTAGTATAGCGCGGGGGGACACCGGGGAGCTGTTTTTT. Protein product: CASSIARGDTGELFF.

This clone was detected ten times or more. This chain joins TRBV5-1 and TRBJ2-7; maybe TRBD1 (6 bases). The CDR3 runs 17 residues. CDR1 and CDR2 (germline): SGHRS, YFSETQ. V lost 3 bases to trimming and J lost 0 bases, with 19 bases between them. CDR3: CASSSDPDRQASYEQYF. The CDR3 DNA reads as TGCGCCAGCAGCTCGGACCCGGACCGACAGGCCTCCTACGAGCAGTACTTC. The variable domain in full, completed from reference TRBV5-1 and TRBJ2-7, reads KAGVTQTPRYLIKTRGQQVTLSCSPISGHRSVSWYQQTPGQGLQFLFEYFSETQRNKGNFPGRFSGRQFSNSRSEMNVSTLELGDSALYLCASSSDPDRQASYEQYFGPGTRLTVT.

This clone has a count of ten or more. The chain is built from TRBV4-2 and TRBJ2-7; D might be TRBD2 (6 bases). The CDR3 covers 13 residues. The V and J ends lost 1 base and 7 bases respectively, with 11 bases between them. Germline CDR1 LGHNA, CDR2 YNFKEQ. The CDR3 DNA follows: TGTGCCAGCAGCCAAGGGCTAGCGAGAGAGCAGTACTTC. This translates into CASSQGLAREQYF.

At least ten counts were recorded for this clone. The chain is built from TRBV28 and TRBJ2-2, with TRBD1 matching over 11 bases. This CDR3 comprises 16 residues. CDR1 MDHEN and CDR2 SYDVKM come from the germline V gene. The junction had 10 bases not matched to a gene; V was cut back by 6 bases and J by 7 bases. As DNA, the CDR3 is TGTGCCAGCAGAAATTCCGGGACAGGGGGGCTCGGGGAGCTGTTTTTT. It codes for CASRNSGTGGLGELFF.

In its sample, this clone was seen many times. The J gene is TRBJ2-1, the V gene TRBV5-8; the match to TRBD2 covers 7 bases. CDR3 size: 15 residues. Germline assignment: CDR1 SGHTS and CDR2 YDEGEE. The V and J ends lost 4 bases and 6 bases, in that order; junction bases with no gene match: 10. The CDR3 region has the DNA TGTGCCAGCAGCCCCCAAGCGGGGATTTTCAATGAGCAGTTCTTC. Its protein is CASSPQAGIFNEQFF.

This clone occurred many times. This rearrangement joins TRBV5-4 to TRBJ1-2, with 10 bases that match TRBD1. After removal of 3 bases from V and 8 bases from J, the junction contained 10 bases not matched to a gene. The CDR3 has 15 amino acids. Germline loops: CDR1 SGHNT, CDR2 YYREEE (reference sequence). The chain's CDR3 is CASSSVGTGVEGYTF. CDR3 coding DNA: TGTGCCAGCAGCTCAGTCGGGACAGGGGTTGAAGGCTACACCTTC.

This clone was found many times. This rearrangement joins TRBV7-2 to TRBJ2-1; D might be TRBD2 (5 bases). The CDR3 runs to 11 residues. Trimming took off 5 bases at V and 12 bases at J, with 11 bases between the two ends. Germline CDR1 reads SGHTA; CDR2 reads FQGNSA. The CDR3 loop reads CASSTGLGQFF. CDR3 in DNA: TGTGCCAGCAGCACTGGACTGGGGCAGTTCTTC.

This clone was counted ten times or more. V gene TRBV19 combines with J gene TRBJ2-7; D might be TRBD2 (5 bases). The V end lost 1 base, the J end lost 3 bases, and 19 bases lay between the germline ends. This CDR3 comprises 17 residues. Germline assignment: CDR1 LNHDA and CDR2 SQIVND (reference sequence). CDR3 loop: CASSIGFSGNGVYEQYF. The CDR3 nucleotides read TGTGCCAGTAGTATAGGTTTCTCCGGGAATGGGGTCTACGAGCAGTACTTC.

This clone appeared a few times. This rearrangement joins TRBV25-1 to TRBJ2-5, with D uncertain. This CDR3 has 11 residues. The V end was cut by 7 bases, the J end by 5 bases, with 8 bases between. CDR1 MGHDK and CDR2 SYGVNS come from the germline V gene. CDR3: CASTRFETQYF. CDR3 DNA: TGTGCCAGCACCAGATTTGAGACCCAGTACTTC.

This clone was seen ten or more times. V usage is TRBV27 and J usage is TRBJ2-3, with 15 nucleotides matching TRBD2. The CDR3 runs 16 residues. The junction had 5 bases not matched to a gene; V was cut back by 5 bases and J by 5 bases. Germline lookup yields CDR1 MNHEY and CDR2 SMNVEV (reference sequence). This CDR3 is CASSPRTSGGGDTQYF. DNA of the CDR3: TGTGCCAGCAGTCCTAGGACTAGCGGGGGGGGAGATACGCAGTATTTT.

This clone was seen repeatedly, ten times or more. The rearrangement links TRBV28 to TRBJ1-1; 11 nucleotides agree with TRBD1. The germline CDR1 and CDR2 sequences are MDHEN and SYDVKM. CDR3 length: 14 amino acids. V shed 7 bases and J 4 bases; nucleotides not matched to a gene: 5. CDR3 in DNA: TGTGCCAGCACATGGACAGGGGGCTTCACTGAAGCTTTCTTT. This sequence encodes CASTWTGGFTEAFF.

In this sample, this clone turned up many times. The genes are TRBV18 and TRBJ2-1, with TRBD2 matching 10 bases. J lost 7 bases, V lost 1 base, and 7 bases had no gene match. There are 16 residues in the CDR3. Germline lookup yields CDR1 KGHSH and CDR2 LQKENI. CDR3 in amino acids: CASSPRPSGSGNEQFF. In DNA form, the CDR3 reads TGTGCCAGCTCACCACGCCCTAGCGGGAGTGGGAATGAGCAGTTCTTC. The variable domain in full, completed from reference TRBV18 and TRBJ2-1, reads NAGVMQNPRHLVRRRGQEARLRCSPMKGHSHVYWYRQLPEEGLKFMVYLQKENIIDESGMPKERFSAEFPKEGPSILRIQQVVRGDSAAYFCASSPRPSGSGNEQFFGPGTRLTVL.

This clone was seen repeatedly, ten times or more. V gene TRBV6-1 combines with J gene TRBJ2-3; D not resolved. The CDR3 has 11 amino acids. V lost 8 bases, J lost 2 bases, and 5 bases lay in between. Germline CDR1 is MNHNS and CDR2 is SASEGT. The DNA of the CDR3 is TGTGCCAGCGTACTCACAGATACGCAGTATTTT. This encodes CASVLTDTQYF.

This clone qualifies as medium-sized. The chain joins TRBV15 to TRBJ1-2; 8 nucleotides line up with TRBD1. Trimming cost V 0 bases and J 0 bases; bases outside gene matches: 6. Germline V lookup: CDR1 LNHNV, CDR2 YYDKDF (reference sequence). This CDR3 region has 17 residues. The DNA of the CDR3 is TGTGCCACCAGCAGAGATCAACAGGGGGACCCTAACTATGGCTACACCTTC. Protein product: CATSRDQQGDPNYGYTF.

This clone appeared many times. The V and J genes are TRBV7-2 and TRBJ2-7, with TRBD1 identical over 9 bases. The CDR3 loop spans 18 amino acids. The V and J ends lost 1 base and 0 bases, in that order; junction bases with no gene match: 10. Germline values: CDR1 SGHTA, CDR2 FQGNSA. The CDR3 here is CASSLDGTGPLFSYEQYF. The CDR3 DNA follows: TGTGCCAGCAGCTTAGACGGGACAGGGCCCCTTTTCTCCTACGAGCAGTACTTC.

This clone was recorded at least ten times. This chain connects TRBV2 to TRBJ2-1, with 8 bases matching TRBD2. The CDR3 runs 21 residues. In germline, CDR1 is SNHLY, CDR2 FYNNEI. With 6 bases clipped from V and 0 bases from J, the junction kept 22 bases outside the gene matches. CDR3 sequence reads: CASRGGRTSRNWMSSYNEQFF. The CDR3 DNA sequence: TGTGCCAGCAGGGGGGGTAGGACTAGCAGGAACTGGATGAGCTCCTACAATGAGCAGTTCTTC.

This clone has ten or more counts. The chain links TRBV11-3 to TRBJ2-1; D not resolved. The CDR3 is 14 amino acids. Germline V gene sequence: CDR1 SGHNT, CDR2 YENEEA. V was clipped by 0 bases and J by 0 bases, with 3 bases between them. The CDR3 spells CASSLDGSYNEQFF. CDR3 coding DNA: TGTGCCAGCAGCTTAGACGGCTCCTACAATGAGCAGTTCTTC. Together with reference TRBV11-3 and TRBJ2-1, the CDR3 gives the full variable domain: EAGVVQSPRYKIIEKKQPVAFWCNPISGHNTLYWYLQNLGQGPELLIRYENEEAVDDSQLPKDRFSAERLKGVDSTLKIQPAELGDSAVYLCASSLDGSYNEQFFGPGTRLTVL.

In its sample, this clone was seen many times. The CDR3 spells CASSLAAQGPFGNQPQHF. The CDR3 nucleotides read TGTGCCAGCAGCTTAGCGGCACAGGGCCCTTTTGGCAATCAGCCCCAGCATTTT. The chain uses TRBV7-4 and TRBJ1-5, with D possibly being TRBD1 (6 bases). CDR1 and CDR2 from the germline V gene are SGHVT and SQSDAQ. V lost 0 bases to trimming and J lost 2 bases, with 17 bases between them. The CDR3 is 18 residues long.

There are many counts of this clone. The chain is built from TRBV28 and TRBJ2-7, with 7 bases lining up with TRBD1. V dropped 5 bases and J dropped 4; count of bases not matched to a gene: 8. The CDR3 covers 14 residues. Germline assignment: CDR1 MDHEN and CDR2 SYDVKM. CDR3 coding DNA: TGTGCCAGCAGTCGACAGGGTGGCCTTTACGAGCAGTACTTC. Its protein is CASSRQGGLYEQYF.